The subject of this entry is one T cell receptor beta chain. Its antigen is unidentified. PCR used 60 Vbeta primers and 13 Jbeta primers. The repertoire was sequenced with immunoSEQ multiplex PCR; TCRdb's copy has only in-frame clones and lacks some. The sample lists 140,000 to 150,000 clones; about four fifths were seen once. These data come from a study of cytomegalovirus exposure and HLA in healthy donors. On the study more broadly: An early data release held 79 million or so unique TCRs from HLA-typed donors. Genotyping of more than 300 donors showed that over 65% belonged to the Caucasian-associated ancestry cluster.

General study findings and limits: Immune exposure was documented only through CMV serostatus. TCR association rates varied by HLA locus in a later analysis, with DRB1 highest and HLA-C lowest.

The origin of this receptor is a man in his forties in good health and CMV-seronegative. Sequencing was carried out using PBMCs.

Written as DNA, the CDR3 is TGTGCCTGGAGTAATATTTACGAGCAGTACTTC. Residues: CAWSNIYEQYF. V usage is TRBV30 and J usage is TRBJ2-5; D is unresolved. The tail of the sequence fits TRBJ2-7 better, so the J call may be wrong. CDR3 size: 11 residues. Germline loops: CDR1 GTSNPN, CDR2 SVGIG (reference sequence).